This TCR beta chain derives from a study of blood T cell repertoires in COVID-19 (dated by TCRdb to 2020 to 2021). Study-level background: Collaborator samples came from the United States, Italy and Spain and covered acute and convalescent phases of COVID-19. The material from the prospective study consisted of cDNA or gDNA derived from T cells, B-cell-depleted T cells, or PBMCs. Deeply sampled blood TCRbeta repertoires from subjects exposed to, actively infected with, or recovered from COVID-19 were included in the dataset. The repertoires were released in a freely available public database meant as a resource for research on the immune response to SARS-CoV-2. Samples came from the ongoing ImmuneRACE study (first 160 participants) plus 1,254 subjects from 6 global collaborators. Sample metadata almost always included a de-identified subject ID, COVID-19 status, age in years and sex. Where available, HLA class I and class II types were taken from metadata supplied by the sample provider and were not determined by assay-based typing.

TCRbeta CDR3 regions were amplified from genomic DNA by means of the immunoSEQ Assay, a bias-controlled multiplex PCR. The original methods were these. The number of nucleated cells in each sample was estimated by amplification of reference gene primers within the assay. To quantify the absolute abundance of each unique TCRbeta CDR3 rearrangement, sequence reads were collapsed and filtered. For each sample, productive Simpson clonality was calculated as the square root of Simpson's diversity index across productive rearrangements. In its TCRdb copy, this immuneACCESS table keeps in-frame sequences only and misses some clones. Where compared with another copy, unresolved V genes explain less than half of these, and the others have no known cause. That table supplies the V and J calls and clone size; D and trimming were determined from the DNA. In all, the sample holds about 190,000 clones, and 78% of those were seen once. 2.5% to 3% of the sample is in the top ten clones.

As for this clone: The antigen this receptor binds is unknown. Base qualities are not at hand, and no much larger clone is one base apart.

The collaborating institutions used their own protocols to collect whole blood in K2EDTA tubes. For TCRbeta analysis, collaborators shipped samples in one of three forms: frozen whole blood, isolated PBMCs, or DNA extracted from either of those sample types. General conclusions and limits of the study: How much clinical and demographic metadata was included differed by source and by participant, and the metadata was provided uncurated.

The receptor's source is a woman aged 80 or over with active or convalescent COVID-19. The sample taken for sequencing was peripheral blood.

The DNA is as follows: TGTGCCAGCAGCGGAACAGGGGGCGCCGGCTATGGCTACACCTTC. The translation is CASSGTGGAGYGYTF. The sequence is built from TRBV5-8 and TRBJ1-2, with 9 bases matching TRBD1. V and J are trimmed by 4 bases and 4 bases, and the gene matches miss 8 bases of the junction. CDR1 and CDR2 (SGHTS, YDEGEE) derive from the germline V gene. The CDR3 spans 15 residues, from the cysteine through the phenylalanine. Only the CDR3 region is kept as DNA, spanning 45 bases read in frame from base 1. Joined to the reference TRBV5-8 and TRBJ1-2 proteins, this CDR3 gives the full variable domain: EAGVTQSPTHLIKTRGQQATLRCSPISGHTSVYWYQQALGLGLQFLLWYDEGEERNRGNFPPRFSGRQFPNYSSELNVNALELEDSALYLCASSGTGGAGYGYTFGSGTRLTVV.